A single TCR beta chain is shown here with its context. Using immunoSEQ multiplex PCR, the repertoire was profiled, and TCRdb retains in-frame clones only, with some absent. This table holds 350,000 to 400,000 clones, approximately 89% found once. Cohort 3 recovery required two negative PCRs, clearance, or symptom resolution. This sample is drawn from a study of blood T cell repertoires in COVID-19. Across the whole study: The United States, Italy and Spain were the sources of the acute and convalescent COVID-19 samples. From T cells, B-cell-depleted T cells, or PBMCs came the material, which was cDNA or gDNA.

Germline CDR1 SEHNR, CDR2 FQNEAQ (reference sequence). This CDR3 region has 16 residues. V shed 5 bases and J 4 bases; nucleotides not matched to a gene: 10. The receptor comes from a woman aged 30 to 39 who had recovered from COVID-19. The chain combines TRBV7-9 with TRBJ2-3, with 9 bases lining up with TRBD1. Sequencing input: PBMCs or T cells enriched from blood (not recorded which). CDR3 in DNA: TGTGCCAGCAGCCTACTGAGACAGGGGGTGTCAGATACGCAGTATTTT. It encodes CASSLLRQGVSDTQYF.